The source of this T cell receptor (beta chain) is a study of somatic mutations in cytotoxic T cells in rheumatoid arthritis. Overall study context: Collection of patient blood (roughly 31 ml EDTA) took place right after diagnosis, before any treatment. Regarding the study as a whole: For about an eighth of the roughly 60 patients, a single CD8+ clone accounted for more than 20% of CD8+ cells. The study found CD8+ clonality increased with age in rheumatoid arthritis patients, not healthy controls.

Germline lookup yields CDR1 KGHSY and CDR2 FQNENV. This CDR3 has 16 residues. V lost 4 bases to trimming and J lost 1 base, with 17 bases between them. TCRdb keeps only in-frame clones here, not all; method: immunoSEQ multiplex PCR. The profile shows 2,000 to 2,500 clones, 85% of them singletons. On this clone itself: Its matching antigen is unknown.

Positive magnetic bead selection, which isolated the CD4+ and CD8+ cells, was followed by a flow cytometry check of purity. The J gene is TRBJ2-7, the V gene TRBV16; a weak D match, TRBD1 (6 bases). Sample: CD8+ T cells sorted from blood. This sequence was found in a man in his sixties with rheumatoid arthritis. The CDR3 loop is CASSLGADRASYEQYF. CDR3 in DNA: TGTGCCAGCAGCCTGGGGGCGGACAGAGCATCCTACGAGCAGTACTTC.